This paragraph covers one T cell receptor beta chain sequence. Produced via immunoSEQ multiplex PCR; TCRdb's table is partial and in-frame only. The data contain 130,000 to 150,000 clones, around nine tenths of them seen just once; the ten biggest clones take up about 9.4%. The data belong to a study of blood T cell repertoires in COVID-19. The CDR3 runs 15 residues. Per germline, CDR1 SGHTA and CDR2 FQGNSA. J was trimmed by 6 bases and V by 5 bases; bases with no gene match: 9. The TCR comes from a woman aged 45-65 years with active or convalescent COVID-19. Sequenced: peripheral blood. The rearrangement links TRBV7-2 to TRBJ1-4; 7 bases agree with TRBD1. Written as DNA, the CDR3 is TGTGCCAGCAGCATAAGGGGGCGGCGGGATGAAAAACTGTTTTTT. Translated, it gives CASSIRGRRDEKLFF.